The next 15 T cell receptor beta chains were all read from a single sample in a study of blood T cells in healthy people across ages. The authors ran a second PCR of about 6 to 11 cycles using a sample-barcoded 5' primer and a J-beta primer mix. MiXCR was run by TCRdb on the 5' RACE reads, yielding one entry per CDR3 protein. The sample shows 380,000 or so distinct CDR3 sequences, about half of them seen only once. The sequenced sample consisted of blood. The receptors originated from a man in his sixties in good health.

This clonotype was picked up many times. V is TRBV12-3 or TRBV12-4 and J is TRBJ2-3; perhaps D is TRBD1 or TRBD2 (6 bases each). The CDR3 consists of 15 residues. The V gene lost 3 bases and the J gene lost 3 bases, with 13 bases spanning the gap. CDR3 residues: CASSFGQGRTDTQYF. CDR3 sequence (DNA): TGTGCCAGCAGTTTCGGGCAGGGGAGGACAGATACGCAGTATTTT.

This chain uses TRBV5-1 with TRBJ2-3, with D possibly being TRBD1 or TRBD2 (5 bases each). In germline, CDR1 is SGHRS, CDR2 YFSETQ. The CDR3 runs 15 residues. Trimming took 0 bases from V and 2 from J, leaving 10 bases between them. CDR3 nucleotide sequence: TGCGCCAGCAGCTTGGATTCGGGGCCCACAGATACGCAGTATTTT. This translates into CASSLDSGPTDTQYF.

This chain connects TRBV10-3 to TRBJ2-7, with TRBD1 as a possible D gene (6 bases). Germline CDR1 ENHRY, CDR2 SYGVKD. The CDR3 is made up of 14 amino acids. Trimming removed 3 bases from V and 2 bases from J, with 11 bases in between. Here the CDR3 reads CAISDKGVAYEQYF. CDR3 sequence (DNA): TGTGCCATCAGTGACAAGGGGGTCGCCTACGAGCAGTACTTC.

The rearrangement joins TRBV4-3 to TRBJ2-1, with 7 bases lining up with TRBD1. V lost 3 bases to trimming and J lost 7 bases; unmatched junction nucleotides: 6. The CDR3 contains 14 residues. Germline V gives CDR1 LGHNA, CDR2 YSLEER. The DNA for the CDR3 is TGCGCCAGCAGCCATTCAGGCAGGGGGAATGAGCAGTTCTTC. Its translation is CASSHSGRGNEQFF.

This clonotype was seen more than once but under ten times. The chain employs TRBV29-1 and TRBJ1-2; D unresolved. Per the germline V gene, CDR1 is SQVTM and CDR2 is ANQGSEA. Trimming shortened V by 7 bases and J by 7 bases, and 19 bases separated the two germline ends. This CDR3 has 13 residues. The CDR3: CSGGNGEGVGYTF. The CDR3, as DNA: TGCAGCGGGGGTAATGGGGAAGGAGTTGGCTACACCTTC.

The chain carries TRBV20-1 and TRBJ2-6; 7 bases line up with TRBD1. The CDR3 totals 16 residues. Germline CDR1 and CDR2: DFQATT and SNEGSKA (reference sequence). The ends lost 6 bases at V and 0 bases at J; junction bases unmatched: 8. For the CDR3, the DNA is TGCAGTGCCCGGGACAGTGTTGGCTCTGGGGCCAACGTCCTGACTTTC. This codes for CSARDSVGSGANVLTF.

In regard to this clonotype: One end of the junction does not line up with germline, which may come from a read error. The chain is built from TRBV20-1 and TRBJ2-1; 7 nucleotides match TRBD2. Germline V gene lookup returns CDR1 DFQATT and CDR2 SNEGSKA (reference sequence). The CDR3 has 16 amino acids. The CDR3 spells CSASIRLAVSYNERFF. The CDR3 DNA follows: TGCAGTGCTAGTATCCGGCTAGCGGTCTCCTACAATGAGCGGTTCTTC.

Notes on this clonotype: This could be a read error, since a much larger clone is one nucleotide away. The genes are TRBV4-2 and TRBJ2-7; D is perhaps TRBD2 (6 bases). CDR3 size: 16 residues. Germline values: CDR1 LGHNA, CDR2 YNFKEQ. V was pared by 2 bases and J by 5 bases, with 19 bases between. The CDR3 reads CASSQSPRLGVHEQYF. DNA of the CDR3: TGTGCCAGCAGCCAATCCCCGAGACTAGGAGTCCACGAGCAGTACTTC.

The chain recombines TRBV20-1 with TRBJ2-1; TRBD2 matches 11 bases. CDR3 size: 16 residues. The V and J ends lost 6 bases and 1 base, in that order; junction bases with no gene match: 8. Germline CDR1 is DFQATT and CDR2 is SNEGSKA (reference sequence). CDR3 DNA sequence: TGCAGTGCCAACGGCGGGACTAGCGGATCCTACAATGAGCAGTTCTTC. Protein: CSANGGTSGSYNEQFF.

The chain joins TRBV3-1 to TRBJ2-1; TRBD2 aligns across 14 bases. V shed 1 base, J shed 6 bases, and the junction held 5 bases outside the gene matches. This CDR3 has 17 residues. In germline, CDR1 is LGHDT, CDR2 YNNKEL (reference sequence). The CDR3 here is CASSQGVGTSGGNEQFF. Written as DNA, the CDR3 is TGTGCCAGCAGCCAAGGGGTGGGGACTAGCGGGGGCAATGAGCAGTTCTTC.

This clonotype has more than one count but fewer than ten. The J gene is TRBJ2-7, the V gene TRBV2, with D tentatively TRBD1 or TRBD2 (6 bases each). Looked up from germline, CDR1 is SNHLY and CDR2 is FYNNEI. The CDR3 extends over 14 amino acids. Trimming removed 5 bases at V and 3 bases at J, with 14 bases between. In DNA, the CDR3 is TGTGCCAGCAGTATAAGGGGGGACAACTACGAGCAGTACTTC. Translated: CASSIRGDNYEQYF. The full variable domain, with the rest looked up from reference TRBV2 and TRBJ2-7, is EPEVTQTPSHQVTQMGQEVILRCVPISNHLYFYWYRQILGQKVEFLVSFYNNEISEKSEIFDDQFSVERPDGSNFTLKIRSTKLEDSAMYFCASSIRGDNYEQYFGPGTRLTVT.

This chain links TRBV12-3 or TRBV12-4 with TRBJ2-3; 13 bases match TRBD2. CDR3 length: 16 residues. The V and J ends lost 6 bases and 3 bases, in that order; junction bases with no gene match: 6. The CDR3 protein is CASRPTSGRVTDTQYF. As DNA, the CDR3 is TGTGCCAGCAGACCTACTAGCGGGAGGGTGACAGATACGCAGTATTTT.

The chain combines TRBV20-1 with TRBJ1-1, with 8 bases lining up with TRBD1. The CDR3 has 13 amino acids. V was pared by 8 bases and J by 2 bases, with 7 bases of the junction left unmatched. Germline values: CDR1 DFQATT, CDR2 SNEGSKA (reference sequence). CDR3 region: CSPDRGLNTEAFF. CDR3 DNA: TGCAGTCCCGACAGGGGCCTAAACACTGAAGCTTTCTTT.

V and J are TRBV12-3 or TRBV12-4 and TRBJ2-3; TRBD2 is a possible D gene (6 bases). Trimming shortened V by 5 bases and J by 8 bases, and 11 bases separated the two germline ends. The CDR3 contains 12 residues. CDR3 nucleotide sequence: TGTGCCAGCAGTGCGCGGGGAGTTACGCAGTATTTT. Residues: CASSARGVTQYF.

At least ten counts were recorded for this clonotype. V gene TRBV6-4 combines with J gene TRBJ2-7; D possibly matches TRBD1 or TRBD2 (7 bases each). V was pared by 8 bases and J by 3 bases, with 17 bases between. This CDR3 has 14 amino acids. Germline V CDR1 and CDR2: MRHNA, SNTAGT. The CDR3 spells CASAECRGGYEQYF. CDR3 in DNA: TGTGCCAGCGCCGAATGCAGGGGGGGCTACGAGCAGTACTTC.